The clone carrying this TCR beta chain was picked up a small number of times. Its antigen is unidentified. This record belongs to a study of T cells after yellow fever vaccination. Points from the study as a whole: Though it reached lower strength, the secondary response hit its peak faster, day 5 versus 15.

TCRdb processed the 5' RACE reads anew with MiXCR; each CDR3 protein has one entry. The data contain some 320,000 distinct CDR3 sequences, approximately 11% of them seen just once; the ten biggest clones take up 2.5% to 4%. The clonotype was recovered from a man between 18 and 35 years old who received the YFV17D yellow fever vaccine. The input for sequencing was CD4+ T cells sorted from PBMCs, taken 45 days after the yellow fever booster vaccination.

This chain's CDR3 is CASREMKSRERITNEKLFF. For the CDR3, the DNA is TGTGCCAGCAGGGAAATGAAGTCCAGGGAGAGGATAACTAATGAAAAACTGTTTTTT. J is TRBJ1-4 and V is TRBV2, with D possibly matching TRBD1 (5 bases). CDR1 is SNHLY and CDR2 is FYNNEI in the germline V gene. This CDR3 is 19 amino acids long. Trimming took 6 bases from V and 1 from J, leaving 24 bases between them. Variable domain in full (rest from reference TRBV2 and TRBJ1-4): EPEVTQTPSHQVTQMGQEVILRCVPISNHLYFYWYRQILGQKVEFLVSFYNNEISEKSEIFDDQFSVERPDGSNFTLKIRSTKLEDSAMYFCASREMKSRERITNEKLFFGSGTQLSVL.